This T cell receptor (beta chain) emerged from a study of blood T cell repertoires in COVID-19. At the level of the study: Samples came from the United States, Italy and Spain, spanning acute and convalescent COVID-19. T cells, B-cell-depleted T cells, or PBMCs provided the cDNA or gDNA that served as material.

The CDR3 is 23 amino acids. Germline V lookup: CDR1 LGHDT, CDR2 YNNKEL (reference sequence). V lost 6 bases, J lost 0 bases, and 26 bases stayed unmatched. Clones were read by immunoSEQ multiplex PCR, and TCRdb kept only the in-frame ones, dropping some. The sample contains over 130,000 clones, 75% to 90% of which appear only once. The chain links TRBV3-1 (or the pseudogene TRBV3-2) to TRBJ2-6; 7 bases align to TRBD1. The TCR was taken from an older woman with active or convalescent COVID-19. Sequencing input: peripheral blood. DNA of the CDR3: TGTGCCAGCAGGGCCCATACTGTTCCGTCAAACGGACAGGACTCCTCTGGGGCCAACGTCCTGACTTTC. It translates to CASRAHTVPSNGQDSSGANVLTF.